The 19 T cell receptor beta chains below were found in one sample sequenced in a study of blood T cells in healthy people across ages (dated by TCRdb to between 2015 and 2016). The library relied on 5' RACE. A second PCR of roughly 6 to 11 cycles was run with a J-beta primer mix and a sample-barcoded 5' primer. TCRdb trimmed the raw reads at Q25, called clones with MiXCR and kept productive beta chains. Identical CDR3 protein sequences are pooled into one entry, listed with their most common genes and DNA. This sample holds fewer than 2,000,000 distinct CDR3 sequences; 39% were observed only once. The ten largest make up about 21% of the sample. Material for sequencing was blood. These receptors were obtained from a human donor in good health.

The sample holds a few counts of this clonotype. The rearrangement links TRBV12-3 or TRBV12-4 to TRBJ2-7; 8 positions match TRBD1. The CDR3 sequence is 13 residues long. The V segment lost 5 bases and the J segment 5 bases; nucleotides outside the gene matches: 5. The CDR3 DNA sequence: TGTGCCAGCAGTGGACAGGGATCCCACGAGCAGTACTTC. Its translation is CASSGQGSHEQYF.

The chain combines TRBV29-1 with TRBJ2-7, with D uncertain. The CDR3 spans 12 residues. The V gene lost 4 bases and the J gene lost 2 bases, with 9 bases spanning the gap. Germline CDR1 SQVTM, CDR2 ANQGSEA. The CDR3 reads CSVASSAYEQYF. DNA for the CDR3: TGCAGCGTTGCGTCCTCGGCCTACGAGCAGTACTTC.

V gene TRBV7-9 combines with J gene TRBJ2-3; TRBD2 is a possible D gene (7 bases). The CDR3 length is 15 residues. Germline V lookup: CDR1 SEHNR, CDR2 FQNEAQ (reference sequence). V lost 7 bases and J 1 base, leaving 15 bases between the germline ends. CDR3 protein: CASTPREGGTDTQYF. The CDR3 DNA follows: TGTGCCAGCACCCCTAGGGAGGGGGGCACAGATACGCAGTATTTT.

The chain combines TRBV12-3 or TRBV12-4 with TRBJ1-2; D gene uncertain. The V gene lost 10 bases and the J gene lost 3 bases, with 21 bases spanning the gap. This CDR3 region has 15 residues. Here the CDR3 reads CATKAVYEGDYGYTF. The DNA of the CDR3 is TGTGCCACAAAAGCAGTTTATGAGGGAGACTATGGCTACACCTTC.

This clonotype was observed a handful of times. This rearrangement joins TRBV7-9 to TRBJ2-7; D possibly corresponds to TRBD1 (7 bases). Germline V gives CDR1 SEHNR, CDR2 FQNEAQ (reference sequence). V lost 7 bases and J 2 bases, leaving 15 bases between the germline ends. The CDR3 is made up of 14 amino acids. CDR3 amino acids: CASIATGEAYEQYF. CDR3 in DNA: TGTGCCAGCATCGCAACAGGGGAGGCCTACGAGCAGTACTTC. The complete variable domain, with remaining parts taken from reference TRBV7-9 and TRBJ2-7, reads DTGVSQNPRHKITKRGQNVTFRCDPISEHNRLYWYRQTLGQGPEFLTYFQNEAQLEKSRLLSDRFSAERPKGSFSTLEIQRTEQGDSAMYLCASIATGEAYEQYFGPGTRLTVT.

V gene TRBV3-1 combines with J gene TRBJ2-3, with D possibly matching TRBD2 (6 bases). There are 14 residues in the CDR3. Looked up from germline, CDR1 is LGHDT and CDR2 is YNNKEL (reference sequence). Trimming pared 3 bases from V and 3 bases from J, leaving 10 bases between. CDR3 bases: TGTGCCAGCAGCCAGACTAGTTTTACAGATACGCAGTATTTT. As protein: CASSQTSFTDTQYF.

This clonotype was observed a handful of times. The chain joins TRBV29-1 to TRBJ1-2; D ambiguous. CDR1 SQVTM and CDR2 ANQGSEA come from the germline V gene. V was pared by 4 bases and J by 1 base, with 10 bases between. The CDR3 covers 13 residues. The CDR3, as DNA: TGCAGCGTTGCTGGCCAGTTTAACTATGGCTACACCTTC. Translated, it gives CSVAGQFNYGYTF.

This clonotype was detected many times. The chain recombines TRBV4-3 with TRBJ2-5, with D unclear. V shed 1 base and J shed 5 bases, with 8 bases lying between them. Germline CDR1 is LGHNA and CDR2 is YSLEER. The CDR3 runs 13 residues. The CDR3 bases are TGCGCCAGCAGCCAAGGTCCTCGGGAGACCCAGTACTTC. Its translation: CASSQGPRETQYF.

The genes are TRBV12-3 or TRBV12-4 and TRBJ2-3; D is undetermined. V lost 0 bases and J 2 bases, leaving 12 bases between the germline ends. This CDR3 is 16 amino acids long. The CDR3 region is CASSLATTTPTDTQYF. The DNA for the CDR3 is TGTGCCAGCAGTTTAGCTACCACAACCCCCACAGATACGCAGTATTTT.

This clonotype was detected a few times. The chain recombines TRBV2 with TRBJ1-2; D ambiguous. Trimming took 2 bases from V and 5 from J, leaving 12 bases between them. The CDR3 extends over 14 amino acids. Per germline, CDR1 SNHLY and CDR2 FYNNEI. The CDR3 reads CASSETASGYGYTF. The CDR3 DNA sequence: TGTGCCAGCAGTGAAACCGCCTCCGGGTATGGCTACACCTTC.

Concerning this clonotype: One junction end disagrees with the germline gene, perhaps due to a read error. CDR3 sequence reads: CARTTSGGYNEQFF. The CDR3 DNA is TGTGCCAGGACTACTAGCGGGGGTTACAACGAGCAGTTCTTC. The genes are TRBV12-3 or TRBV12-4 and TRBJ2-1, with 11 positions matching TRBD2. The CDR3 loop spans 14 amino acids.

This sequence joins TRBV28 and TRBJ2-5, with D tentatively TRBD1 (7 bases). Germline assignment: CDR1 MDHEN and CDR2 SYDVKM. With 3 bases removed from V and 2 bases from J, the gap between germline ends came to 16 bases. The CDR3 totals 16 residues. This CDR3 is CASSFRGTALQETQYF. The CDR3 DNA reads as TGTGCCAGCAGTTTTCGGGGGACAGCCTTACAAGAGACCCAGTACTTC.

This clonotype has more than one count but fewer than ten. V is TRBV5-1 and J is TRBJ2-7; D is ambiguous. The CDR3 is made up of 14 amino acids. V lost 0 bases to trimming and J lost 3 bases, with 10 bases between them. Looked up from germline, CDR1 is SGHRS and CDR2 is YFSETQ. CDR3 in DNA: TGCGCCAGCAGCTTGGAACACGGCAGCTACGAGCAGTACTTC. This encodes CASSLEHGSYEQYF.

This sequence joins TRBV28 and TRBJ2-3, with 11 bases identical to TRBD1. V gave up 6 bases and J gave up 3 bases; unmatched junction bases: 2. The CDR3 is made up of 14 amino acids. The germline V gene encodes CDR1 MDHEN and CDR2 SYDVKM. The CDR3 DNA is TGTGCCAGCAGGGACAGGGGGCGGACAGATACGCAGTATTTT. This codes for CASRDRGRTDTQYF.

As concerns this clonotype: Its ends do not fully match the called genes, so a read error is possible. V gene TRBV28 combines with J gene TRBJ2-1, with a tentative D call TRBD2 (5 bases). CDR3 size: 17 residues. Germline CDR1 MDHEN, CDR2 SYDVKM. CDR3 region: CASSIPGTPLVMREQFF. CDR3 coding DNA: TGCGCCAGCAGTATACCGGGAACCCCTCTAGTGATGAGGGAGCAGTTCTTC.

The chain has TRBV6-6 and TRBJ1-5; D remains ambiguous. Germline V lookup: CDR1 MNHNY, CDR2 SVGAGI (reference sequence). V was trimmed by 6 bases and J by 1 base, leaving 10 bases between them. CDR3 length equals 14 residues. The CDR3 sequence: CASSPLTSNQPQHF. DNA for the CDR3: TGTGCCAGCAGCCCACTGACGAGCAATCAGCCCCAGCATTTT.

Only a few counts were recorded for this clonotype. V gene TRBV3-1 combines with J gene TRBJ2-7; unclear D gene. V lost 0 bases and J lost 5, with 14 bases in between. Germline V lookup: CDR1 LGHDT, CDR2 YNNKEL (reference sequence). The CDR3 loop spans 15 amino acids. The CDR3 bases are TGTGCCAGCAGCCAAGATACGTATATGTCTGACGAGCAGTACTTC. As protein: CASSQDTYMSDEQYF.

This chain connects TRBV15 to TRBJ2-1; the D gene is possibly TRBD1 (5 bases). V was cut by 4 bases and J by 10 bases, with 17 bases left in between. This CDR3 is 14 amino acids long. The germline CDR1 and CDR2 sequences are LNHNV and YYDKDF (reference sequence). The CDR3 DNA sequence: TGTGCCACCAGCACCGGACGGCAGGGTTACGAGCAGTTCTTC. This encodes CATSTGRQGYEQFF.

The V call is TRBV11-1, the J call TRBJ1-6; TRBD1 agrees at 8 bases. This CDR3 is 16 amino acids long. The V segment lost 6 bases and the J segment 7 bases; nucleotides outside the gene matches: 11. Germline V gene sequence: CDR1 SGHAT, CDR2 FQDESV (reference sequence). CDR3 amino acids: CASRRDRGLENSPLHF. DNA of the CDR3: TGTGCCAGCAGGCGCGACAGGGGTTTGGAGAATTCACCCCTCCACTTT.